This TCR beta chain was recovered during a study of control samples from healthy donors and cancer patients. This CDR3 is built from 13 residues. V was cut by 5 bases and J by 3 bases, with 7 bases left in between. Looked up from germline, CDR1 is MNHEY and CDR2 is SMNVEV (reference sequence). Sequencing was performed with immunoSEQ multiplex PCR; in TCRdb, only in-frame clones are kept and a portion is missing. The sample has tens of thousands of clones, about nine tenths seen once. This chain uses TRBV27 with TRBJ1-4, with D unclear. The source is a man in his sixties with head and neck cancer. Input material: PBMCs. The CDR3 bases are TGTGCCAGCAGTCCGCGGGCTAATGAAAAACTGTTTTTT. It translates to CASSPRANEKLFF.